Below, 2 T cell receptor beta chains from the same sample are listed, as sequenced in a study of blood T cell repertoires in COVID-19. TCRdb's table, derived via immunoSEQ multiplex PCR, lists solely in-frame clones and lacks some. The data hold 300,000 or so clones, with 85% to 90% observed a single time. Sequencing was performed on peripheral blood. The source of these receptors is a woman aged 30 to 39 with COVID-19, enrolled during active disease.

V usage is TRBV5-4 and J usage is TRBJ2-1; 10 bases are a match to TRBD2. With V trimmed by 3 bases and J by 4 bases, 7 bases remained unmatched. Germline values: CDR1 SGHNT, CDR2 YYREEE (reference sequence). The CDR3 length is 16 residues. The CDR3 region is CASSSPTSGPYNEQFF. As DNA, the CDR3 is TGTGCCAGCAGCTCCCCGACTAGCGGGCCTTACAATGAGCAGTTCTTC.

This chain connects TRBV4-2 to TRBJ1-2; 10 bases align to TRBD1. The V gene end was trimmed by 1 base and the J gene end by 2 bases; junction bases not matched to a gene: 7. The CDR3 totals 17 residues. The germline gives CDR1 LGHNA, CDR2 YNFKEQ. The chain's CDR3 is CASSQGIRQGANYGYTF. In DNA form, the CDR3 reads TGTGCCAGCAGCCAAGGTATTCGACAGGGGGCGAACTATGGCTACACCTTC.